These T cell receptor beta chains were read from a single sample in a study of long-term antiretroviral therapy in people with HIV. Repertoires were generated with immunoSEQ multiplex PCR, while TCRdb's copy carries only in-frame clones and drops some. The table has 14,000 or so clones, more than 65% seen once. The sequencing used unsorted PBMCs, collected 0.4 years after starting antiretroviral therapy. These receptors were taken from a man aged 25-40 years with HIV. Both conserved end residues are part of each CDR3. Each record gives: V gene, J gene, clone size, D gene, CDR3 protein, CDR3 DNA. A D gene is named only where the DNA matches it firmly. Size values are once, few and many counts, or a class for expanded clones, and some rows have none.

V: TRBV27; J: TRBJ2-5; size: -; D: -; CDR3: CASTWGQGETQYF; DNA: TGTGCCAGCACCTGGGGGCAAGGAGAGACCCAGTACTTC
V: TRBV7-9; J: TRBJ2-2; size: medium-sized; D: -; CDR3: CALGEHTGELFF; DNA: TGTGCCCTCGGGGAACACACCGGGGAGCTGTTTTTT
V: TRBV6-1; J: TRBJ1-1; size: few; D: -; CDR3: CASEGNTEAFF; DNA: TGTGCCAGCGAGGGGAACACTGAAGCTTTCTTT
V: TRBV5-4; J: TRBJ2-1; size: -; D: -; CDR3: CASSLLTNHGGYNEQFF; DNA: TGTGCCAGCAGCTTACTCACGAACCATGGAGGGTACAATGAGCAGTTCTTC
V: TRBV19; J: TRBJ2-3; size: -; D: -; CDR3: CASTLGAEAGTDTQYF; DNA: TGTGCCAGTACCTTAGGTGCAGAGGCTGGCACAGATACGCAGTATTTT
V: TRBV27; J: TRBJ1-4; size: -; D: -; CDR3: CASSLGGLNEKLFF; DNA: TGTGCCAGCAGTTTAGGGGGACTTAATGAAAAACTGTTTTTT
V: TRBV7-9; J: TRBJ2-1; size: once; D: TRBD2; CDR3: CASSLMTSGRGNEQFF; DNA: TGTGCCAGCAGCTTGATGACTAGCGGGAGGGGGAATGAGCAGTTCTTC
V: TRBV18; J: TRBJ1-4; size: -; D: TRBD1; CDR3: CASSPDRGGYEKLFF; DNA: TGTGCCAGCTCACCCGACAGGGGTGGTTATGAAAAACTGTTTTTT
V: TRBV28; J: TRBJ2-7; size: -; D: -; CDR3: CASSQGGDEQYF; DNA: TGTGCCAGCAGTCAGGGGGGAGACGAGCAGTACTTC
V: TRBV19; J: TRBJ1-2; size: -; D: TRBD1; CDR3: CASMERTGGDGYTF; DNA: TGTGCCAGTATGGAGCGGACAGGGGGCGACGGCTACACCTTC
V: TRBV30; J: TRBJ1-1; size: -; D: TRBD1; CDR3: CAWSQLQGERTEAFF; DNA: TGTGCCTGGAGCCAATTACAGGGGGAGCGGACTGAAGCTTTCTTT
V: TRBV9; J: TRBJ2-2; size: -; D: -; CDR3: CASSVATSGTGELFF; DNA: TGTGCCAGCAGCGTAGCTACAAGCGGGACCGGGGAGCTGTTTTTT
V: TRBV30; J: TRBJ2-7; size: -; D: TRBD1; CDR3: CAWSDEGQSSYEQYF; DNA: TGTGCCTGGAGTGATGAGGGACAGAGCTCCTACGAGCAGTACTTC
V: TRBV9; J: TRBJ2-7; size: -; D: TRBD2; CDR3: CASSLGLAGEQYF; DNA: TGTGCCAGCAGCTTAGGACTAGCGGGCGAGCAGTACTTC
V: TRBV28; J: TRBJ2-3; size: -; D: TRBD2; CDR3: CASSLFTSGTDTQYF; DNA: TGTGCCAGCAGTTTATTTACTAGCGGCACAGATACGCAGTATTTT
V: TRBV18; J: TRBJ2-1; size: once; D: -; CDR3: CASSPRDTYNEQFF; DNA: TGTGCCAGCTCACCTAGGGACACCTACAATGAGCAGTTCTTC
V: TRBV7-9; J: TRBJ1-6; size: -; D: TRBD1; CDR3: CASSRWDRGYDSPLHF; DNA: TGTGCCAGCAGCAGATGGGACAGGGGGTACGATTCACCCCTCCACTTT
V: TRBV27; J: TRBJ2-1; size: -; D: TRBD1; CDR3: CASSLGQTQFF; DNA: TGTGCCAGCAGTTTGGGACAGACGCAGTTCTTC
V: TRBV27; J: TRBJ1-5; size: -; D: TRBD1; CDR3: CASSLGTGGSQPQHF; DNA: TGTGCCAGCAGTTTGGGAACAGGGGGAAGTCAGCCCCAGCATTTT
V: TRBV11-1; J: TRBJ2-1; size: -; D: -; CDR3: CASSPRGSGSREQFF; DNA: TGTGCCAGCAGCCCTAGGGGCTCGGGGAGTAGAGAGCAGTTCTTC
V: TRBV19; J: TRBJ1-4; size: -; D: -; CDR3: CASSRTRLREKLFF; DNA: TGTGCCAGTAGTCGGACACGTCTACGGGAAAAACTGTTTTTT